This TCR beta chain emerged from a study of shared clonotypes between healthy human individuals. The sorted-subset replicate PCRs were given roughly 200 ng DNA, which is 30,000 to 35,000 T cell genomes. Some clones are missing from TCRdb's copy, which holds only in-frame ones; the method was immunoSEQ multiplex PCR. This sample has 2,500,000 or so clones, with roughly 92% found just once. The V gene end was trimmed by 4 bases and the J gene end by 6 bases; junction bases not matched to a gene: 14. CDR3 length equals 17 residues. Germline-derived CDR1 and CDR2 are LNHDA and SQIVND (reference sequence). Study-wide results and caveats: Generation of non-shared clonotypes was less probable than generation of clonotypes shared by all four donors. Collection of samples was limited to blood; tissue repertoires likely differ. Naive subsets tended to show greater estimated richness than memory subsets.

On this clone itself: The antigen is undetermined.

The sample taken for sequencing was naive CD4+ T cells from PBMCs. The subset: CD45RA+ positively selected. The rearrangement joins TRBV19 to TRBJ2-7, with 11 bases lining up with TRBD2. The TCR was taken from a man aged 18 to 35 in good health. Some clones in this sample may be carry-over from other donors' samples. DNA for the CDR3: TGTGCCAGTAGTACCCAAATACTAGCGGGAGTAATCGGCGAGCAGTACTTC. This sequence encodes CASSTQILAGVIGEQYF.